The clone carrying this T cell receptor (beta chain) was seen just once. The participants were between about 18 and 90 years old and came from some 23 US areas. Assignments of participants to cohorts depended upon their own reported clinical history. The data were obtained in a study of blood T cell repertoires in COVID-19. Study as a whole: Acute-phase and convalescent COVID-19 samples originated in the United States, Italy and Spain.

The authors' processing: Amplification of reference gene primers was used by the study to estimate nucleated cell counts. TCRdb's copy holds only in-frame clones and misses some; the assay was immunoSEQ multiplex PCR. V and J calls and clone size come straight from that table; D and trimming were deduced from the DNA. The sample includes about 430,000 clones, approximately 88% of them seen just once. Trimming shortened V by 7 bases and J by 4 bases, and 10 bases separated the two germline ends. Germline CDR1 SQVTM, CDR2 ANQGSEA. The CDR3 has 11 residues. Source material: PBMCs or T cells enriched from blood (not recorded which). The origin of this receptor is a woman in her 30s with acute COVID-19. This chain uses TRBV29-1 with TRBJ1-2, with D perhaps matching TRBD1 (5 bases). The CDR3 loop is CSGRTIYGYTF. CDR3 bases: TGCAGCGGCAGGACAATCTATGGCTACACCTTC. Based on the CDR3 plus reference TRBV29-1 and TRBJ1-2, the full variable domain is SAVISQKPSRDICQRGTSLTIQCQVDSQVTMMFWYRQQPGQSLTLIATANQGSEATYESGFVIDKFPISRPNLTFSTLTVSNMSPEDSSIYLCSGRTIYGYTFGSGTRLTVV.